This T cell receptor (beta chain) was captured in a study of regulatory T cells in long-lasting Graves disease. Study summary: To qualify as persistent, Graves' disease required over 5 years of antithyroid drugs with positive TSH receptor antibodies. Points from the study as a whole: Among persistent patients, a larger number of public clonotypes were shared (about 2,700) than among newly diagnosed patients (approximately 970).

Time point: persistent/refractory GD, antithyroid drugs over 5 years with positive TRAb. Making the TCR library involved RNA that had been extracted from PBMCs. The diagnosis of Graves' disease used American Thyroid Association guidelines. Peripheral blood, nine milliliters of it, was drawn into EDTA tubes. Libraries of TCR beta came from iRepertoire HTBI primers plus Arm-PCR of CDR3 regions. TCRdb itself ran the multiplex PCR reads through MiXCR, one entry per CDR3 protein. The sample holds hundreds of thousands of distinct CDR3 sequences, about 30% seen once. This clonotype came up a few times. Its antigen is still unknown. J was trimmed by 4 bases and V by 3 bases; bases with no gene match: 0. This CDR3 contains 13 residues. From germline, CDR1 is KGHDR and CDR2 SFDVKD.

The rearrangement links TRBV24-1 to TRBJ1-1; TRBD1 aligns across 8 bases. This sequence originates from a female donor with Graves disease. The sample was peripheral blood mononuclear cells (PBMCs), taken when the disease was refractory, from a patient treated with antithyroid drugs. CDR3 amino acids: CATSDTGGTEAFF. CDR3 in DNA: TGTGCCACCAGTGATACAGGGGGCACTGAAGCTTTCTTT.